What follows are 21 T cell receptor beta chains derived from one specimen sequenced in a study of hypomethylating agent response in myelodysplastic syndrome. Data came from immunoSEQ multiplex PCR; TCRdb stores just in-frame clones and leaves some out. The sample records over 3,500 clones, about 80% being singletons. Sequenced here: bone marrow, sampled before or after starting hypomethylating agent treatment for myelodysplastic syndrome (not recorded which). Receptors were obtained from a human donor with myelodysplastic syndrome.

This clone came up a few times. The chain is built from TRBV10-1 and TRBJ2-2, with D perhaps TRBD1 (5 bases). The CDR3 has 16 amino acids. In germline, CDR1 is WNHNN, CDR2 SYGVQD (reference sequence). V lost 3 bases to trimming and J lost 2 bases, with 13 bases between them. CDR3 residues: CASSDRRTLNTGELFF. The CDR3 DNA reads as TGCGCCAGCAGTGATCGGCGGACACTCAACACCGGGGAGCTGTTTTTT.

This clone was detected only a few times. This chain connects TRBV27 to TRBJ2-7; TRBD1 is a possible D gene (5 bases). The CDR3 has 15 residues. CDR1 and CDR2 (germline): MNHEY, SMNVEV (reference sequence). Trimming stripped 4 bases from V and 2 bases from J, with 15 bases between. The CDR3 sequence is CASSSYRKKTYEQYF. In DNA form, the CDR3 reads TGTGCCAGCAGTTCATACAGGAAGAAGACCTACGAGCAGTACTTC.

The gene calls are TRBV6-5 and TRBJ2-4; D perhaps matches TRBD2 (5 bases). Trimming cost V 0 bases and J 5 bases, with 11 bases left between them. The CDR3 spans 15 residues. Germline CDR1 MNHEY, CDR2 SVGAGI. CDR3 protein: CASSYSFGVENIQYF. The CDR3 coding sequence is TGTGCCAGCAGTTACTCGTTCGGGGTGGAAAACATTCAGTACTTC.

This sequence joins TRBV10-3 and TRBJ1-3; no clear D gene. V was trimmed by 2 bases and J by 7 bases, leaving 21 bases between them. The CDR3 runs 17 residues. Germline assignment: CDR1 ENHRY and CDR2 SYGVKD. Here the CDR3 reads CAISEPPLNTQKNTIYF. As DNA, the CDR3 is TGTGCCATCAGTGAGCCCCCTCTCAACACGCAAAAGAACACCATATATTTT.

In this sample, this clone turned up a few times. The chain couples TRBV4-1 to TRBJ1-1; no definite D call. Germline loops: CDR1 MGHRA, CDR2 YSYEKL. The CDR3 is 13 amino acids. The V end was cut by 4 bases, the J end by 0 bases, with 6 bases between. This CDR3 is CASSRTVNTEAFF. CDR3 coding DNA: TGCGCCAGCAGCCGGACGGTGAACACTGAAGCTTTCTTT.

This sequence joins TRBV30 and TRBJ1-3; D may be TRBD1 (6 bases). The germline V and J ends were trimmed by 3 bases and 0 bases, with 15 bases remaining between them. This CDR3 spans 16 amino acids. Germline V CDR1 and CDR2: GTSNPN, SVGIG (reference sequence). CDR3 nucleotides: TGTGCCTGGAGCGGTAGGACAGTGCTCTCTGGAAACACCATATATTTT. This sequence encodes CAWSGRTVLSGNTIYF. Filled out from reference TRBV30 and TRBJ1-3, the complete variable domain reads SQTIHQWPATLVQPVGSPLSLECTVEGTSNPNLYWYRQAAGRGLQLLFYSVGIGQISSEVPQNLSASRPQDRQFILSSKKLLLSDSGFYLCAWSGRTVLSGNTIYFGEGSWLTVV.

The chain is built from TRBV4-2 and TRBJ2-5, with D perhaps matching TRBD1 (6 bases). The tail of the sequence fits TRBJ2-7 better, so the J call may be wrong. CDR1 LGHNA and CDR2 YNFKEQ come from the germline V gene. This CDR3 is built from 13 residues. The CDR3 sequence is CASSIAPGDEQYF. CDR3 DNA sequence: TGTGCCAGCAGCATTGCCCCAGGGGACGAGCAGTACTTC.

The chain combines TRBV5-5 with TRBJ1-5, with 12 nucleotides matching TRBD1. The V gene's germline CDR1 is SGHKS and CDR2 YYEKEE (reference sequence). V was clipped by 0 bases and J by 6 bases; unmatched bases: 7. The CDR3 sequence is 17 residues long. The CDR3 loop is CASSLAGGQGASQPQHF. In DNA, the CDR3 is TGTGCCAGCAGCTTGGCGGGGGGACAGGGGGCGAGTCAGCCCCAGCATTTT. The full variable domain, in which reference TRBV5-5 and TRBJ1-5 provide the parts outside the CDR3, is DAGVTQSPTHLIKTRGQQVTLRCSPISGHKSVSWYQQVLGQGPQFIFQYYEKEERGRGNFPDRFSARQFPNYSSELNVNALLLGDSALYLCASSLAGGQGASQPQHFGDGTRLSIL.

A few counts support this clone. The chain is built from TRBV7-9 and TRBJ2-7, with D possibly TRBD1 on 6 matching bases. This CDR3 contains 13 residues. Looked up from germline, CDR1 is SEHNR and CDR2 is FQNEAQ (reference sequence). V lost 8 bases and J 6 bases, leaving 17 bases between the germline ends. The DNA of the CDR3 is TGTGCCAGCGAACTTCCGCAGGGGCGCGAGCAGTACTTC. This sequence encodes CASELPQGREQYF.

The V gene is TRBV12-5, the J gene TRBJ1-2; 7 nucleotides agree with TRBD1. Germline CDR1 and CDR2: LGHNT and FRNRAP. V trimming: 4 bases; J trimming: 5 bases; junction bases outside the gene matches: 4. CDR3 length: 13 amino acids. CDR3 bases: TGTGCTAGTGGTTCTGGGACAGCATATGGCTACACCTTC. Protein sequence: CASGSGTAYGYTF.

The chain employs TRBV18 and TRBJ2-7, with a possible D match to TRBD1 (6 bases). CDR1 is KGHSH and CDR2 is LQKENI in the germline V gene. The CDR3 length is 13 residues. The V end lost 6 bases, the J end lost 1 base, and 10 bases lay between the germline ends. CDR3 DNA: TGTGCCAGCTCCAACGGACAGTCCTACGAGCAGTACGTC. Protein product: CASSNGQSYEQYV.

The CDR3: CASSPPGGQGGTEAFF. In nucleotides, the CDR3 is TGTGCCAGCAGCCCCCCCGGGGGACAGGGGGGCACTGAAGCTTTCTTT. V gene TRBV7-2 combines with J gene TRBJ1-1, with TRBD1 identical over 11 bases. CDR3 size: 16 residues. V lost 5 bases to trimming and J lost 4 bases; unmatched junction nucleotides: 9. In germline, CDR1 is SGHTA, CDR2 FQGNSA.

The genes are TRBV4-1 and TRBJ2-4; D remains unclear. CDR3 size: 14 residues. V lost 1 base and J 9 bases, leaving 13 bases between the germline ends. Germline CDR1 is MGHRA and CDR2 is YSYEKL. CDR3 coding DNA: TGCGCCAGCAGCCAAGTTTTAGGGTTAAGCATTCAGTACTTC. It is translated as CASSQVLGLSIQYF.

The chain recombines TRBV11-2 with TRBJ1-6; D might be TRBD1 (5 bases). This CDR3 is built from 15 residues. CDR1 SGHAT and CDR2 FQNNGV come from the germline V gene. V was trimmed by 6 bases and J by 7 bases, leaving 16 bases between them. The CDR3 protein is CASRVPGRGNSPLHF. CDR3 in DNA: TGTGCCAGCAGGGTTCCAGGGCGGGGGAATTCACCCCTCCACTTT.

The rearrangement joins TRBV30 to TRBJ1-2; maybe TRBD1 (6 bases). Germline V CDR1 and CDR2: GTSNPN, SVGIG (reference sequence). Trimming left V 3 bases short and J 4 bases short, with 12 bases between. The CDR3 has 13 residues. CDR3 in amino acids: CAWRVRGTYGYTF. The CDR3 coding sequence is TGTGCCTGGAGAGTAAGGGGGACCTATGGCTACACCTTC.

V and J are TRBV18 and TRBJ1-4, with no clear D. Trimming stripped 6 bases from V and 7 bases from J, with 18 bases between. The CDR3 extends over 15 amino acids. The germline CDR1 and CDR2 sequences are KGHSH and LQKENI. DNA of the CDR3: TGTGCCAGCTCGCTATCTCAAGGGTCCATTGAAAAACTGTTTTTT. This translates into CASSLSQGSIEKLFF. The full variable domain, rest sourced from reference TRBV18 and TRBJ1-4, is NAGVMQNPRHLVRRRGQEARLRCSPMKGHSHVYWYRQLPEEGLKFMVYLQKENIIDESGMPKERFSAEFPKEGPSILRIQQVVRGDSAAYFCASSLSQGSIEKLFFGSGTQLSVL.

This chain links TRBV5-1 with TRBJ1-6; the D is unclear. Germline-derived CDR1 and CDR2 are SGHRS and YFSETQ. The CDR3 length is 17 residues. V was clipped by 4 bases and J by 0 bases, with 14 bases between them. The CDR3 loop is CASSDPGSSSYNSPLHF. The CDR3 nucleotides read TGCGCCAGCAGCGACCCGGGCTCCAGCTCCTATAATTCACCCCTCCACTTT.

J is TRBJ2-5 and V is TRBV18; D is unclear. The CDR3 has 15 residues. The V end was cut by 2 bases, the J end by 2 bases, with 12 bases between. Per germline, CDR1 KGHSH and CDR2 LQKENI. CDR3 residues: CASSPSGSLQETQYF. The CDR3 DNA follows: TGTGCCAGCTCACCATCTGGCAGTCTTCAAGAGACCCAGTACTTC.

This CDR3 is CASSLVGEAFF. For the CDR3, the DNA is TGTGCCAGCAGCTTGGTCGGGGAAGCTTTCTTT. The chain carries TRBV5-6 and TRBJ1-1; D uncertain. Germline assignment: CDR1 SGHDT and CDR2 YYEEEE. This CDR3 is 11 amino acids long. Trimming shortened V by 0 bases and J by 8 bases, and 5 bases separated the two germline ends.

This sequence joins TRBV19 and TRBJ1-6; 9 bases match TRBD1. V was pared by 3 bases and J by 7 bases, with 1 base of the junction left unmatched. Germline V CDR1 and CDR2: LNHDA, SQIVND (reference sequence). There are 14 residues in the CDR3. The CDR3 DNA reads TGTGCCAGTAGTATGGGACAGGGAAATTCACCCCTCCACTTT. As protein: CASSMGQGNSPLHF.

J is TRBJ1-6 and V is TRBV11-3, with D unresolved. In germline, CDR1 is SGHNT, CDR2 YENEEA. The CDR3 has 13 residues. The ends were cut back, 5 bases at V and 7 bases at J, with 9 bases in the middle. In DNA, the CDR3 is TGTGCCAGCAGCCGGACTGGGAATTCACCCCTCCACTTT. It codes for CASSRTGNSPLHF.